This T cell receptor (beta chain) stems from a study of blood T cells in healthy people across ages. Study observations and caveats: Per-million-T-cell TCR beta diversity fell roughly linearly with age. Lack of knowledge of donor CMV status possibly confounded expanded clonotype changes.

The authors ran a second PCR of roughly 6 to 12 cycles using a sample-barcoded 5' primer and a J-beta primer mix. MiXCR, run by TCRdb on the 5' RACE reads, gives a single entry per CDR3 protein. The data contain 630,000 or so distinct CDR3 sequences, about 28% of them singletons. Trimming removed 7 bases from V and 7 bases from J; junction bases left unmatched: 14. The CDR3 covers 15 residues. Germline CDR1 reads SGHRS; CDR2 reads YFSETQ. As for this clonotype: What it recognizes is unknown.

The origin of this receptor is a woman of 80 years or more in good health. The sequenced sample consisted of blood. This chain joins TRBV5-1 and TRBJ2-7; 10 bases map to TRBD2. In DNA form, the CDR3 reads TGCGCCAGCGGAGCGGGACTAGCGTCGGTCAATGAGCAGTACTTC. Protein: CASGAGLASVNEQYF.